This T cell receptor (beta chain) comes out of a study of OX40 agonist ivuxolimab in advanced cancers. Measured with immunoSEQ multiplex PCR; TCRdb has only the in-frame clones, and not every one. The sample comprises around 50,000 clones, around 77% of which are singletons, and around 2.7% rests with the top ten. This TCR came from an adult with an advanced solid tumor such as melanoma, head and neck, liver or kidney cancer. This material consisted of CD4+ or CD8+ T cells sorted from blood, taken in a trial of the OX40 agonist ivuxolimab.

The CDR3 region has the DNA TGTGCCAGCAGTGAATCTACAGGATACACCGGGGAGCTGTTTTTT. Its protein is CASSESTGYTGELFF. This rearrangement joins TRBV25-1 to TRBJ2-2, with D perhaps TRBD1 (5 bases). V gave up 1 base and J gave up 3 bases, with 9 bases separating them. CDR1 is MGHDK, CDR2 SYGVNS, per germline. The CDR3 runs to 15 residues.